The source of this T cell receptor beta chain is a study of T cells after yellow fever vaccination. Study in general: Fractions low in cell number were prepared with SMART-Seq v4 Ultra Low Input.

From germline, CDR1 is SGHTA and CDR2 FQGNSA. The ends lost 5 bases at V and 5 bases at J; junction bases unmatched: 14. The CDR3 is 16 residues long. Synthesis of TCR cDNA relied on 5'RACE template switching, which attached a universal primer site and UMIs. TCRdb ran MiXCR on the 5' RACE reads and lists one entry per CDR3 protein. The sample lists some 300,000 distinct CDR3 sequences; less than 9.5% were seen once. Study-wide results and caveats: The booster response re-showed most primary clones: over 95% CD4, approximately 90% CD8. CD4 and CD8 compartments shared a small share of clonotypes, likely from convergent recombination.

This clonotype was counted between two and nine times. As yet, its antigen is unknown. Sequenced here: CD4+ T cells sorted from PBMCs, sampled 5 days after the yellow fever booster vaccination. The chain carries TRBV7-2 and TRBJ2-5; 7 positions agree with TRBD2. The receptor was isolated from a man aged 18 to 30 who received the YFV17D yellow fever vaccine. The CDR3 nucleotides read TGTGCCAGCAGCCTCCTCGCTAGCGGTCGGGGGGAGACCCAGTACTTC. Protein: CASSLLASGRGETQYF.